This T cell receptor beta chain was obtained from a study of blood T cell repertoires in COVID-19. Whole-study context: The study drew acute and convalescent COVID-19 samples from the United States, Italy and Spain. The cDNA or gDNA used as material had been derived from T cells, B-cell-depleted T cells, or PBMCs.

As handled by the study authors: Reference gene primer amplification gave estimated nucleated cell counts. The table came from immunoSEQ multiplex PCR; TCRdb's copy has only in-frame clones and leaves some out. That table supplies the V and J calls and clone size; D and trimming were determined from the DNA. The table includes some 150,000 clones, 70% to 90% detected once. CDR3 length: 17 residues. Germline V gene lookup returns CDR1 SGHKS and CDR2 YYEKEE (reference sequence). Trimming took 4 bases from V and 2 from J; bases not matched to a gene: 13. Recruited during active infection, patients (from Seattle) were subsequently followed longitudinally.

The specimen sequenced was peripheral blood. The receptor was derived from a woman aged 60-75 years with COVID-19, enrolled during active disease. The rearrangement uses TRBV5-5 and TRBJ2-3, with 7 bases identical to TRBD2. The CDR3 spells CASSPLRGGGSTDTQYF. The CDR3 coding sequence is TGTGCCAGCAGCCCTTTGAGGGGCGGGGGATCCACAGATACGCAGTATTTT.